This TCR beta chain was identified during a study of T cell repertoires in cytomegalovirus infection. Study-wide results and caveats: Individuals carrying CMV plus the relevant HLA were identified by cumulative frequency of public TCR beta families.

The CDR3 has 17 amino acids. V lost 0 bases and J lost 3; bases outside the gene matches: 11. Germline V CDR1 and CDR2: SGDLS, YYNGEE. Points on this clonotype: Its antigen is not identified.

MiXCR was run by TCRdb on the reads, yielding one entry per CDR3 protein. Among about 920,000 distinct CDR3 sequences listed, under 40% were seen once. The sequencing used cultured CD8+ T cells from PBMCs, collected from culture after CMV antigen stimulation. This sequence joins TRBV9 and TRBJ2-5; 7 nucleotides agree with TRBD2. This clonotype was sampled from a human donor in good health (CMV status not recorded). Some clones in this sample may be carry-over from other donors' samples. Here the CDR3 DNA reads TGTGCCAGCAGCGTAGCGGCCCTAGCGGCGCCCAAAGAGACCCAGTACTTC. It translates to CASSVAALAAPKETQYF. The full variable domain, rest sourced from reference TRBV9 and TRBJ2-5, is DSGVTQTPKHLITATGQRVTLRCSPRSGDLSVYWYQQSLDQGLQFLIQYYNGEERAKGNILERFSAQQFPDLHSELNLSSLELGDSALYFCASSVAALAAPKETQYFGPGTRLLVL.